In this sample, the clone carrying this TCR beta chain turned up once. The antigen remains undetermined. TCRdb's copy holds only in-frame clones and misses some; the assay was immunoSEQ multiplex PCR. The table includes tens of thousands of clones, approximately 79% detected once. Regarding time point: week 5, during vaccination. Topical imiquimod accompanied each vaccine dose, which consisted of 300 ug of mutant IDH1 20-mer peptide. Every donor had a new WHO grade 3 or 4 astrocytoma that was IDH1-mutant, with loss of nuclear ATRX. The sample belongs to a study of a mutant IDH1 vaccine in newly diagnosed glioma. Whole-study context: Commencement of vaccination occurred 4-6 weeks following radiotherapy alone, or concurrently with temozolomide cycles. Study findings and constraints: There were vaccine-induced immune responses in around 94% of the patients.

The CDR3 runs to 14 residues. Looked up from germline, CDR1 is GTSNPN and CDR2 is SVGIG (reference sequence). The V gene lost 0 bases and the J gene lost 3 bases, with 8 bases spanning the gap. The input for sequencing was PBMCs, taken from a glioma patient whose treatment included an IDH1 peptide vaccine. This chain connects TRBV30 to TRBJ2-2; D is ambiguous. This receptor was identified in a woman aged 45-65 years with glioma. The CDR3 region is CAWSVGSHTGELFF. For the CDR3, the DNA is TGTGCCTGGAGTGTAGGGTCTCACACCGGGGAGCTGTTTTTT. Supplemented by reference TRBV30 and TRBJ2-2, the full variable domain reads SQTIHQWPATLVQPVGSPLSLECTVEGTSNPNLYWYRQAAGRGLQLLFYSVGIGQISSEVPQNLSASRPQDRQFILSSKKLLLSDSGFYLCAWSVGSHTGELFFGEGSRLTVL.